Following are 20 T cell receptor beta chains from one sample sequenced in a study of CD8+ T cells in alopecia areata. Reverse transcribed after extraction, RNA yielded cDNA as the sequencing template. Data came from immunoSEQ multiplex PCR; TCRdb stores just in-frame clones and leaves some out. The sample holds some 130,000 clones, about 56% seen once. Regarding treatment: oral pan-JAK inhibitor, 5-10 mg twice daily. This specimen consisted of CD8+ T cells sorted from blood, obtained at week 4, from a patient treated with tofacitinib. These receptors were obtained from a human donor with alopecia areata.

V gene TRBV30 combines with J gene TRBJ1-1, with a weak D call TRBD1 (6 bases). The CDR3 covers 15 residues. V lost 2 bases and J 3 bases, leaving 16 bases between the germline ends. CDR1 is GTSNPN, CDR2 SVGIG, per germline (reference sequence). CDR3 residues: CAWSWGAEGDTEAFF. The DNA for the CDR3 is TGTGCCTGGAGTTGGGGGGCCGAGGGAGACACTGAAGCTTTCTTT. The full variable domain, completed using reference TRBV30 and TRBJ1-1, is SQTIHQWPATLVQPVGSPLSLECTVEGTSNPNLYWYRQAAGRGLQLLFYSVGIGQISSEVPQNLSASRPQDRQFILSSKKLLLSDSGFYLCAWSWGAEGDTEAFFGQGTRLTVV.

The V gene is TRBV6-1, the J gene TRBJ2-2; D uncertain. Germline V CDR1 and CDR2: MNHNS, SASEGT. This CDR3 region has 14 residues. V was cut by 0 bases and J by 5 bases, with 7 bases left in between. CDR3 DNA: TGTGCCAGCAGTGAAGCAGGTCCGACCGGGGAGCTGTTTTTT. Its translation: CASSEAGPTGELFF.

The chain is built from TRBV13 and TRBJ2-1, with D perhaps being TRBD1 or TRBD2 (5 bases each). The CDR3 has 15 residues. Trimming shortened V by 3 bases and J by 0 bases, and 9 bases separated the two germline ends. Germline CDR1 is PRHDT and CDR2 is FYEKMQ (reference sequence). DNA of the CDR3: TGTGCCAGCAGCTTCGGGGCAACCTCCTACAATGAGCAGTTCTTC. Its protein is CASSFGATSYNEQFF.

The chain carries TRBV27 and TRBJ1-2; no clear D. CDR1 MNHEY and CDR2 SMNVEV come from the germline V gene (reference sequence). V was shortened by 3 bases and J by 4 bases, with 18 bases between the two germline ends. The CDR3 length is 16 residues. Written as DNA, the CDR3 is TGTGCCAGCAGTTTTCGGGTCGCCGATCGAACCTATGGCTACACCTTC. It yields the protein CASSFRVADRTYGYTF.

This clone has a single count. The CDR3 sequence: CATSRPPRNTGIWEKLFF. CDR3 sequence (DNA): TGTGCCACCAGCAGACCCCCTAGAAATACAGGGATATGGGAAAAACTGTTTTTT. The chain carries TRBV15 and TRBJ1-4; D might be TRBD1 (6 bases). CDR1 LNHNV and CDR2 YYDKDF come from the germline V gene (reference sequence). This CDR3 contains 18 residues. The V end was cut by 2 bases, the J end by 8 bases, with 24 bases between.

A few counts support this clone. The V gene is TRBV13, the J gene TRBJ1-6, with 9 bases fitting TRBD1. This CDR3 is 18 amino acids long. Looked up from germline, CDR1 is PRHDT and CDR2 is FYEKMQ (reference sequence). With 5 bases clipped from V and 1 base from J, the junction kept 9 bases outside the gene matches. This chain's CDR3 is CASSPKGQGLSYNSPLHF. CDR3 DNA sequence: TGTGCCAGCAGCCCGAAGGGACAGGGCTTGTCCTATAATTCACCCCTCCACTTT.

The CDR3 region has the DNA TGTGCCAGTAGTATAGGGGGACCTCCGGTGGATACGCAGTATTTT. Amino acid sequence: CASSIGGPPVDTQYF. The chain uses TRBV19 and TRBJ2-3; D could derive from TRBD1 or TRBD2 (5 bases each). Germline CDR1 is LNHDA and CDR2 is SQIVND (reference sequence). The CDR3 is 15 amino acids. V lost 1 base, J lost 6 bases, and 14 bases lay in between.

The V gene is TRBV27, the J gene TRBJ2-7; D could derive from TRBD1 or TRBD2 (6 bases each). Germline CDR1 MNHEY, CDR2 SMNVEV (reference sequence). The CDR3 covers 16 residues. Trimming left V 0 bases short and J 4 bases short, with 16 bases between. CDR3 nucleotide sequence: TGTGCCAGCAGTTTATCGTGGGGGGCCGCAGTGTACGAGCAGTACTTC. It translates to CASSLSWGAAVYEQYF.

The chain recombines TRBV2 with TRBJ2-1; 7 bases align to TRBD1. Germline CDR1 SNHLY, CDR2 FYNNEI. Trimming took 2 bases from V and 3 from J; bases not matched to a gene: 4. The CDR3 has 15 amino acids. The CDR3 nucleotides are TGTGCCAGCAGTGAATATACAGGGGACTACAATGAGCAGTTCTTC. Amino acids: CASSEYTGDYNEQFF.

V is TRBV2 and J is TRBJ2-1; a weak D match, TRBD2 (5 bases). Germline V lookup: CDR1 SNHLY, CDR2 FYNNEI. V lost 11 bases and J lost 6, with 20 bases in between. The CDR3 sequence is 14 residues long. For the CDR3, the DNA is TGTGCCCGGTGCGGGTCCACGGTTGTCAATGAGCAGTTCTTC. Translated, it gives CARCGSTVVNEQFF.

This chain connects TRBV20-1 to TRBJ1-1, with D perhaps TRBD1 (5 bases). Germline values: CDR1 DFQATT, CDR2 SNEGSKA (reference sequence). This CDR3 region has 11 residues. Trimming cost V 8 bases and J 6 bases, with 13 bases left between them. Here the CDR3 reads CSPSQGAEAFF. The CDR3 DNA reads TGCAGTCCCTCCCAGGGCGCTGAAGCTTTCTTT.

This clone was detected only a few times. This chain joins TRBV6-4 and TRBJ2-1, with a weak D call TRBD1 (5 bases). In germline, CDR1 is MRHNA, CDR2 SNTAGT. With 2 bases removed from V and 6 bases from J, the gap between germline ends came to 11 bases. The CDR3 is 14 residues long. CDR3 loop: CASSDEPGPNEQFF. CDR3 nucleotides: TGTGCCAGCAGTGACGAGCCAGGGCCCAATGAGCAGTTCTTC.

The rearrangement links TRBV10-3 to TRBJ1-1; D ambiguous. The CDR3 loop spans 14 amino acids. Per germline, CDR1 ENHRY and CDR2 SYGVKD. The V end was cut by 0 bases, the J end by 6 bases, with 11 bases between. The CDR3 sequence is CAISESVGGPEAFF. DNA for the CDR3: TGTGCCATCAGTGAGTCTGTAGGTGGGCCTGAAGCTTTCTTT.

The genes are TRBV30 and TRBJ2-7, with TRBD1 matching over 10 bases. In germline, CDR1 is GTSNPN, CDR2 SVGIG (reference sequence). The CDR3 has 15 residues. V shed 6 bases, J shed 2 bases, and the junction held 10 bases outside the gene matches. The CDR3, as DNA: TGTGCCTGCTTGAAACTGGGGACAGGGGCCTACGAGCAGTACTTC. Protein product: CACLKLGTGAYEQYF.

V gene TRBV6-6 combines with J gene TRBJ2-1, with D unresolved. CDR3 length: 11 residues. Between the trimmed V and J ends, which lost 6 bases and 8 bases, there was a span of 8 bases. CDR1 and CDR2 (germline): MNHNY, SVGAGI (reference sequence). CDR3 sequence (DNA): TGTGCCAGCAGCCCCCGGGATGAGCAGTTCTTC. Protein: CASSPRDEQFF.

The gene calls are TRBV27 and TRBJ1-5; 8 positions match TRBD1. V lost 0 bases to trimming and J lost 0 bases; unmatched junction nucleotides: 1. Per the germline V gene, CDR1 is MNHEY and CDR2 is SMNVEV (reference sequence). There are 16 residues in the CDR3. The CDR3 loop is CASSLSGQGSNQPQHF. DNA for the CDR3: TGTGCCAGCAGTTTATCCGGACAGGGTAGCAATCAGCCCCAGCATTTT.

This CDR3 is CASSLGQGMDEQYF. CDR3 nucleotides: TGTGCCAGCAGTTTAGGCCAGGGGATGGACGAGCAGTACTTC. The J gene is TRBJ2-7, the V gene TRBV27, with D perhaps TRBD1 (6 bases). Germline lookup yields CDR1 MNHEY and CDR2 SMNVEV (reference sequence). The CDR3 extends over 14 amino acids. The germline V and J ends were trimmed by 2 bases and 5 bases, with 13 bases remaining between them.

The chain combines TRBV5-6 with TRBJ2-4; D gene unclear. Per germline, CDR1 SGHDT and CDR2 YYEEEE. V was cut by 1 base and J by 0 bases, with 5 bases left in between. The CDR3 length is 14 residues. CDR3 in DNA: TGTGCCAGCAGCTTGAGGTTAGCCAAAAACATTCAGTACTTC. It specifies CASSLRLAKNIQYF.

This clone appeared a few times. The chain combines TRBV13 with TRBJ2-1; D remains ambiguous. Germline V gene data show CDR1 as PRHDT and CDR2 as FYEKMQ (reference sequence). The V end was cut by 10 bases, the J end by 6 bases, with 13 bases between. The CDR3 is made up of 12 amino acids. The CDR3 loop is CAIPGILNEQFF. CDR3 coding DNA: TGTGCCATCCCTGGGATCCTCAATGAGCAGTTCTTC.

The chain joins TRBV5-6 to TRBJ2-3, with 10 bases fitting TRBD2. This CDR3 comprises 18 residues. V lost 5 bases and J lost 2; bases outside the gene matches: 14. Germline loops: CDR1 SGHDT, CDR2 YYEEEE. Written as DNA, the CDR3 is TGTGCCAGCAGAGTCCTAGCGGGGGCCCTCCGGGTCACAGATACGCAGTATTTT. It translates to CASRVLAGALRVTDTQYF. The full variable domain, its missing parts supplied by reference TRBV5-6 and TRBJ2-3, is DAGVTQSPTHLIKTRGQQVTLRCSPKSGHDTVSWYQQALGQGPQFIFQYYEEEERQRGNFPDRFSGHQFPNYSSELNVNALLLGDSALYLCASRVLAGALRVTDTQYFGPGTRLTVL.